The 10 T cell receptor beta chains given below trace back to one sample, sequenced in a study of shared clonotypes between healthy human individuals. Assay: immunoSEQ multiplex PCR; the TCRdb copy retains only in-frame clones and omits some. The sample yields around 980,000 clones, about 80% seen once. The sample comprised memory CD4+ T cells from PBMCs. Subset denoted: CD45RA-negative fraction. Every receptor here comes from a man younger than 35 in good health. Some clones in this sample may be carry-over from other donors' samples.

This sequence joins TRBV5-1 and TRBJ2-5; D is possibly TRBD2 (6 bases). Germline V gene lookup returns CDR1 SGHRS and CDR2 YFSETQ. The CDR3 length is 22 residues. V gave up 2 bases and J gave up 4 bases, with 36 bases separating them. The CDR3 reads CASSLTGVHAGPSAILLETQYF. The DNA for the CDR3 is TGCGCCAGCAGCTTAACGGGAGTTCATGCCGGGCCCTCGGCGATCTTGTTAGAGACCCAGTACTTC.

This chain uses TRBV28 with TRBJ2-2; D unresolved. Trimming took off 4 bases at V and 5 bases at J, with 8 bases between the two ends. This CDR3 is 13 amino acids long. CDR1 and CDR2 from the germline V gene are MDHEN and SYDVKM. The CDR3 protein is CASSSHWTGELFF. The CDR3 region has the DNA TGTGCCAGCAGTTCCCATTGGACCGGGGAGCTGTTTTTT. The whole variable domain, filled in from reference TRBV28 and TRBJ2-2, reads DVKVTQSSRYLVKRTGEKVFLECVQDMDHENMFWYRQDPGLGLRLIYFSYDVKMKEKGDIPEGYSVSREKKERFSLILESASTNQTSMYLCASSSHWTGELFFGEGSRLTVL.

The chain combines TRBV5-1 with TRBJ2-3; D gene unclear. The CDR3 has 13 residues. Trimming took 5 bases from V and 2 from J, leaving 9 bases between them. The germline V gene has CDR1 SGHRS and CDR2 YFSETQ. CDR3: CASSQDFTDTQYF. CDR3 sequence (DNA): TGCGCCAGCAGTCAGGATTTCACAGATACGCAGTATTTT.

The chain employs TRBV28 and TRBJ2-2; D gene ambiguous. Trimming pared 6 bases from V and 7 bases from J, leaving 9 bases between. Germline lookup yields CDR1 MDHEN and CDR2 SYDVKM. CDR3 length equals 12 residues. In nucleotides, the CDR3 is TGTGCCAGCAGGACGAGCCACGGGGAGCTGTTTTTT. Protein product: CASRTSHGELFF.

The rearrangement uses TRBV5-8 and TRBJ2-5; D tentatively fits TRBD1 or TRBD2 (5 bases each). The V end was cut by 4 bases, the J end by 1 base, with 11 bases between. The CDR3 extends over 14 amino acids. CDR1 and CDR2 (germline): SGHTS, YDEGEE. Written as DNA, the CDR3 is TGTGCCAGCAGCCACGGGACGGTCCAAGAGACCCAGTACTTC. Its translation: CASSHGTVQETQYF.

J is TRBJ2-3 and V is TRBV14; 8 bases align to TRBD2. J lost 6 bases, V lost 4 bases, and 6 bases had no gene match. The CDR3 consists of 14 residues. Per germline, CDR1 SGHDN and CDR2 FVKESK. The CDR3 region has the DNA TGTGCCAGCAGCCCCCCGGGAGGGAAGGATACGCAGTATTTT. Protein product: CASSPPGGKDTQYF.

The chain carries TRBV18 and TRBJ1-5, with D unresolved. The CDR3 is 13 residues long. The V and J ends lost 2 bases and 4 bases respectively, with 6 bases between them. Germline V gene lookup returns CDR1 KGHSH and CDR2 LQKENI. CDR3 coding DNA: TGTGCCAGCTCACCAGGGTTTAATCAGCCCCAGCATTTT. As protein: CASSPGFNQPQHF.

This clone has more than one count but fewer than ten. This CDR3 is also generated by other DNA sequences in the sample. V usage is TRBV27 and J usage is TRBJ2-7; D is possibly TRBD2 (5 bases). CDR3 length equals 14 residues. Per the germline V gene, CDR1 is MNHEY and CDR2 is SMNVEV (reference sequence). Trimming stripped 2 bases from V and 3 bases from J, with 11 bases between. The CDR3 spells CASSLGGPHYEQYF. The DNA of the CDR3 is TGTGCCAGCAGTTTAGGCGGGCCCCACTACGAGCAGTACTTC.

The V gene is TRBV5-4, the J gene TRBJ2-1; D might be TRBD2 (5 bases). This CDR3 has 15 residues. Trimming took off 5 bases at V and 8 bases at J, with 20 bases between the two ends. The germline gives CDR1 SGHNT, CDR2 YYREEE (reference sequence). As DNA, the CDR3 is TGTGCCAGCAGGGACTGGGCTCAACGGAGGTATGAGCAGTTCTTC. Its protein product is CASRDWAQRRYEQFF.

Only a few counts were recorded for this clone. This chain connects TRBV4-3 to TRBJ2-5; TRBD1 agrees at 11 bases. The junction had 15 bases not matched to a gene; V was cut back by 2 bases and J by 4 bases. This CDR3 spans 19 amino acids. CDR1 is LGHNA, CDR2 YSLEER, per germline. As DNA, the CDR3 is TGCGCCAGCAGCCAATACCCTCCAGGACAGGGGGCTTTGGTAGAGACCCAGTACTTC. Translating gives CASSQYPPGQGALVETQYF.